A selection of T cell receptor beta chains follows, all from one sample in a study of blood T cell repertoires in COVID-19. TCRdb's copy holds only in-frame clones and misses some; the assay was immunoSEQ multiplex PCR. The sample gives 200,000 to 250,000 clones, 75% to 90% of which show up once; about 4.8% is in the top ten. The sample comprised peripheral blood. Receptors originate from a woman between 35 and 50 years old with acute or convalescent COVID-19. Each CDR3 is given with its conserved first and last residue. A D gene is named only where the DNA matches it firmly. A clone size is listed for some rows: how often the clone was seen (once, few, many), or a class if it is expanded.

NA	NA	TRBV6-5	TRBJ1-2	CASTPGGGGYTF	TGTGCCAGCACCCCGGGGGGTGGAGGCTACACCTTC
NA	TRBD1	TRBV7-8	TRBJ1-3	CASSREGQGSSGNTIYF	TGTGCCAGCAGCCGAGAGGGACAGGGGAGCTCTGGAAACACCATATATTTT
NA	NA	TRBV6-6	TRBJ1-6	CASRVGLSPLHF	TGTGCCAGCAGGGTCGGTCTGTCACCCCTCCACTTT
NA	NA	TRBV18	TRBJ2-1	CASSPMDTYNEQFF	TGTGCCAGCTCACCTATGGACACCTACAATGAGCAGTTCTTC
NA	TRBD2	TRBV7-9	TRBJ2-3	CATLIAGRKGDTQYF	TGTGCCACCCTCATAGCGGGTCGGAAGGGAGATACGCAGTATTTT
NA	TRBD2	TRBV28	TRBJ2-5	CASSLRLAGGLETQYF	TGTGCCAGCAGTTTACGCCTAGCGGGGGGGCTGGAGACCCAGTACTTC
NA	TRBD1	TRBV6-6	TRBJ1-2	CASSRNGQEAFYGYTF	TGTGCCAGCAGTCGAAACGGACAGGAGGCGTTCTATGGCTACACCTTC
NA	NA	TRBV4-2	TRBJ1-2	CASSQFATGSGYGYTF	TGTGCCAGCAGCCAATTTGCGACGGGCAGCGGCTATGGCTACACCTTC
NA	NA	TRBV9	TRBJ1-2	CASSVEQGFGYTF	TGTGCCAGCAGCGTAGAGCAGGGTTTTGGCTACACCTTC
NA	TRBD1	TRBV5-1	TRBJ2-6	CASRSLDRGPGANVLTF	TGCGCCAGCAGATCTCTAGACAGGGGGCCTGGGGCCAACGTCCTGACTTTC
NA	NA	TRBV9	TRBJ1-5	CASSAEGRAVEPQHF	TGTGCCAGCAGCGCCGAGGGTCGGGCAGTCGAACCCCAGCATTTT
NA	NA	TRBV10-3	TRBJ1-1	CACGRAGTEAFF	TGTGCCTGCGGCAGGGCTGGCACTGAAGCTTTCTTT
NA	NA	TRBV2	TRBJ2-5	CASGGLRATQYF	TGTGCCAGCGGGGGACTTCGGGCGACCCAGTACTTC
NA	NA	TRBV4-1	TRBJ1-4	CASSREQGVGYEKLFF	TGCGCCAGCAGCCGGGAACAGGGAGTGGGTTATGAAAAACTGTTTTTT
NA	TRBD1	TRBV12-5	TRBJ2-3	CASGFGTGATDTQYF	TGTGCTAGTGGTTTTGGGACAGGGGCCACAGATACGCAGTATTTT
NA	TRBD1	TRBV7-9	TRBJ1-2	CASSQDRGARGGYTF	TGTGCCAGCAGCCAAGACAGGGGAGCTCGGGGTGGCTACACCTTC
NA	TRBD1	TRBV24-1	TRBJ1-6	CAKGGTGGGSPLHF	TGTGCCAAGGGAGGGACAGGGGGTGGATCACCCCTCCACTTT
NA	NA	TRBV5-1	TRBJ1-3	CASSTRPGTSGNTIYF	TGCGCCAGCAGCACCCGCCCCGGGACTTCTGGAAACACCATATATTTT
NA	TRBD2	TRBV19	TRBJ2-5	CASNRLAGAPETQYF	TGTGCCAGTAATCGACTAGCGGGGGCTCCAGAGACCCAGTACTTC
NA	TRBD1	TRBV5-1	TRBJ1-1	CASRSGTGLNTEAFF	TGCGCCAGCAGATCCGGGACAGGCCTGAACACTGAAGCTTTCTTT
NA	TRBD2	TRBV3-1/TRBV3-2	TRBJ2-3	CASSQGRGGRSYTQYF	TGTGCCAGCAGCCAAGGGCGGGGGGGCCGGAGCTATACGCAGTATTTT
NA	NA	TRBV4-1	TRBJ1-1	CASSFRPDPGTEAFF	TGCGCCAGCAGCTTCCGGCCGGACCCGGGGACTGAAGCTTTCTTT
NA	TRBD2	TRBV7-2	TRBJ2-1	CASSLPGTSGGASYNEQFF	TGTGCCAGCAGCTTACCGGGAACTAGCGGGGGGGCCTCCTACAATGAGCAGTTCTTC
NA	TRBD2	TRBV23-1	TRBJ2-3	CAKWGGFTDTQYF	TGCGCCAAGTGGGGGGGGTTCACAGATACGCAGTATTTT
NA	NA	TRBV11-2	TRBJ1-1	CASSFRFENTEAFF	TGTGCCAGCAGCTTCAGGTTTGAGAACACTGAAGCTTTCTTT
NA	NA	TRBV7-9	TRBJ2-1	CASSLSRAGRYNEQFF	TGTGCCAGCAGCTTAAGCCGTGCGGGACGCTACAATGAGCAGTTCTTC
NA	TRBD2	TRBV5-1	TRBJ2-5	CASSLALASGGLETQYF	TGCGCCAGCAGCTTGGCCCTGGCTAGCGGGGGGTTGGAGACCCAGTACTTC
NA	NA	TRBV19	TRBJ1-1	CASSIRQALNTEAFF	TGTGCCAGTAGTATTAGACAGGCCCTTAACACTGAAGCTTTCTTT
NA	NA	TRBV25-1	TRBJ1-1	CASNPGGAQNTEAFF	TGTGCCAGCAACCCCGGGGGGGCGCAGAACACTGAAGCTTTCTTT
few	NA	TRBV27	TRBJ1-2	CASSLSGGLLYGYTF	TGTGCCAGCAGTTTATCCGGGGGGCTCCTCTATGGCTACACCTTC
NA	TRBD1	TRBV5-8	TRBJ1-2	CASSSPGGYGYTF	TGTGCCAGCAGCTCGCCAGGGGGTTATGGCTACACCTTC
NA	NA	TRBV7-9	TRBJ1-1	CASSPRGGNTEAFF	TGTGCCAGCAGCCCGAGGGGGGGGAACACTGAAGCTTTCTTT
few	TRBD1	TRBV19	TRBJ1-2	CASSPRDSYGYTF	TGTGCCAGTAGTCCCCGGGACAGCTATGGCTACACCTTC
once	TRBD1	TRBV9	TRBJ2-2	CASSKTGLTGELFF	TGTGCCAGCAGCAAGACAGGGTTGACCGGGGAGCTGTTTTTT
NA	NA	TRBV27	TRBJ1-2	CASSLSQGGYGYTF	TGTGCCAGCAGTTTATCACAGGGCGGCTATGGCTACACCTTC
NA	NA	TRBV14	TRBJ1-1	CASNAPSFITGNSTEAFF	TGTGCCAGCAACGCCCCGAGCTTCATCACAGGTAACTCAACAGAAGCTTTCTTT
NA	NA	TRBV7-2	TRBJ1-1	CASSLPEDTEAFF	TGTGCCAGCAGCTTGCCAGAGGACACTGAAGCTTTCTTT
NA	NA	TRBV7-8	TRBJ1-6	CASSLALFNSPLHF	TGTGCCAGCAGCTTAGCACTGTTTAATTCACCCCTCCACTTT
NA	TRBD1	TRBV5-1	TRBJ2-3	CASSLGQGVQDTQYF	TGCGCCAGCAGCTTGGGACAGGGGGTTCAAGATACGCAGTATTTT
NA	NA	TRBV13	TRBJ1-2	CASSLAAGYGYTF	TGTGCCAGCAGCTTAGCCGCGGGCTATGGCTACACCTTC
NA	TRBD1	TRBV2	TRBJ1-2	CASSPWRPGQGASGYTF	TGTGCCAGCAGTCCCTGGAGACCGGGACAGGGGGCGTCTGGCTACACCTTC
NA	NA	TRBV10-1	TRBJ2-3	CASSESETATDTQYF	TGCGCCAGCAGTGAGTCGGAGACAGCCACAGATACGCAGTATTTT
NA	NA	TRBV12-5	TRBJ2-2	CASDHRGTGELFF	TGTGCTAGTGACCATAGGGGCACCGGGGAGCTGTTTTTT
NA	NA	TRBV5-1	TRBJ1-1	CASSLAGGSTEAFF	TGCGCCAGCAGCTTGGCCGGGGGAAGCACTGAAGCTTTCTTT
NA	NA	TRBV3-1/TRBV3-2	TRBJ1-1	CASRIRGGNTEAFF	TGTGCCAGCAGGATCAGGGGAGGGAATACTGAAGCTTTCTTT
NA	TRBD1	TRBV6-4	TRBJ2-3	CASSPTGGGPDTQYF	TGTGCCAGCAGTCCGACAGGGGGGGGGCCAGATACGCAGTATTTT
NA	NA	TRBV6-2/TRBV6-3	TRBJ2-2	CASSFRGAYTGELFF	TGTGCCAGCAGTTTCCGGGGGGCCTACACCGGGGAGCTGTTTTTT
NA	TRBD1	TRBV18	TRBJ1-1	CASSRQGPGEAFF	TGTGCCAGCTCCCGACAGGGGCCAGGGGAAGCTTTCTTT
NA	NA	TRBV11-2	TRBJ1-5	CASSAIPGGNQPQHF	TGTGCCAGCAGCGCAATACCAGGGGGCAATCAGCCCCAGCATTTT